This T cell receptor (beta chain) was sequenced in a study of shared clonotypes between healthy human individuals. TCRdb keeps only in-frame clones here, not all; method: immunoSEQ multiplex PCR. The data contain some 500,000 clones, approximately 77% of them singletons. Germline V gene data show CDR1 as SNHLY and CDR2 as FYNNEI. The CDR3 runs to 11 residues. Trimming pared 5 bases from V and 8 bases from J, leaving 6 bases between. This receptor was obtained from a woman between 40 and 55 years old in good health. Some clones in this sample may be carry-over from other donors' samples. The J gene is TRBJ1-4, the V gene TRBV2; D remains ambiguous. Input material: PBMCs. CDR3: CASSFVEKLFF. The CDR3 DNA sequence: TGTGCCAGCAGTTTCGTAGAAAAACTGTTTTTT.